This T cell receptor (beta chain) comes out of a study of cytomegalovirus exposure and HLA in healthy donors. V trimming: 5 bases; J trimming: 1 base; junction bases outside the gene matches: 8. Per the germline V gene, CDR1 is LNHDA and CDR2 is SQIVND (reference sequence). CDR3 size: 16 residues. Broader study findings: Earlier analysis yielded a pattern in which most TCR beta V segments were productive about 90% or about 30% of the time. Rarity characterized most TCR sequences, yet some public TCRs appeared in many donors. Indistinguishability led to the exclusion of some V segments, TRBV6-2 and TRBV6-3 included. The classifier reportedly diagnosed cytomegalovirus status with high specificity and sensitivity.

As concerns this clone: Its antigen is unidentified.

The PCR made use of 60 Vbeta and 13 Jbeta primers. Method: immunoSEQ multiplex PCR; TCRdb's copy keeps in-frame clones and lacks some. The sample has some 160,000 clones; over 75% are singletons. Sample: PBMCs. This clonotype originated in a woman younger than 45 in good health and CMV-seronegative. The chain employs TRBV19 and TRBJ1-1; 9 positions agree with TRBD1. CDR3 sequence reads: CASSPQTGQGNTEAFF. DNA for the CDR3: TGTGCCAGTAGTCCCCAAACGGGACAGGGGAACACTGAAGCTTTCTTT.